This T cell receptor beta chain was obtained from a study of Ad26.COV2.S vaccination and SARS-CoV-2 variants. Study at large: Donor participated within the Ad26.COV2.S arm of the COV1001 trial.

Sequencing was performed with immunoSEQ multiplex PCR; in TCRdb, only in-frame clones are kept and a portion is missing. The sample records 410,000 or so clones, 75% to 95% being singletons. Treatment indicated: over 15 received Ad26.COV2.S at low or high dose, single or two shots; five or six received placebo; per-sample allocation not given. It was on day 63 after the first vaccine or placebo injection that samples were taken. Its platform was an Ad26 vector, and its expressed antigen was Wuhan-strain SARS-CoV-2 spike. This CDR3 spans 14 amino acids. V lost 0 bases to trimming and J lost 4 bases, with 7 bases between them. CDR1 WNHNN and CDR2 SYGVQD come from the germline V gene (reference sequence).

The TCR sequence derives from a person aged 18-60 years who received the Ad26.COV2.S COVID-19 vaccine or a placebo. J is TRBJ2-1 and V is TRBV10-1; D unclear. Material: peripheral blood, obtained in a trial of Ad26.COV2.S vaccine versus placebo. The DNA for the CDR3 is TGCGCCAGCAGTGAGTCTCGGTCGTACAATGAGCAGTTCTTC. Translating gives CASSESRSYNEQFF.